The T cell receptor (beta chain) under discussion was sequenced for a study of PD-1 blockade in classical Hodgkin lymphoma (dated by TCRdb to about 2020). Study-wide context: Nivolumab dosing was 3 mg/kg intravenously every 2 weeks, continuing until either disease progression or unacceptable toxicity. A peripheral blood immune signature of response to PD-1 blockade in classical Hodgkin lymphoma was defined using TCR beta sequencing and CyTOF.

Paper-wide results and their limitations: Among trial patients, those achieving complete response had baseline diversity similar to that of newly diagnosed patients, while diversity was significantly lower in partial responders and progressors. Lower diversity was seen in patients whose nivolumab began less than 1 year after ASCT, and these patients were left out of later analyses so that immune reconstitution would not confound the results. Baseline TCR diversity was reported to be lower in newly diagnosed patients than in healthy donors, and even lower in relapsed/refractory patients. The study covered only a single clinical trial cohort, and the causes of the repertoire differences, possibly disease activity or prior therapy, were still not defined. By C4D1, a significant rise was seen in CD4+ TCR diversity but not in CD8+ TCR diversity (p=0.0027 vs p=0.16), and the rise was most apparent among complete responders (p=0.02).

Regarding this clone: The target of this receptor is not known. No per-base quality is available; no much larger clone lies one base away.

Explained via the paper, the time point label denotes: cycle 4 day 1 (C4D1), after 6 weeks of nivolumab. All trial patients had relapsed after autologous stem cell transplantation, with cohorts A, B and C differing in prior brentuximab vedotin exposure. Using a Miltenyi CD4+ T cell isolation kit, CD4+ T cells were purified from thawed PBMCs through magnetic negative selection. The trial cohort included 50 to 60 patients with relapsed/refractory classical Hodgkin lymphoma, and each patient had a best overall response of complete response, partial response or progressive disease. In the multi-cohort phase II CheckMate 205 trial, trial patients received single-agent nivolumab. An independent review committee assessed best overall response using the 2007 International Working Group response criteria. Trial PBMCs were collected just before the start of nivolumab (C1D1) and during therapy at cycle 2 day 1 and cycle 4 day 1. After peripheral blood was drawn into 8 mL Vacutainer Cell Preparation Tubes, PBMCs were isolated by centrifugation and then cryopreserved. Purified CD4+ and CD8+ fractions were prepared only for cases with an additional available PBMC sample. On LS columns in a quadroMACS separator, the magnetically labelled cells were depleted, and the flow-through was collected as the purified fraction.

Genomic DNA was isolated using the Qiagen DNeasy kit from unsorted PBMCs as well as from negatively selected CD4+ and CD8+ fractions. Amplification of TCR beta CDR3 regions was done by immunoSEQ multiplex PCR with primers that anneal to V and J segments. A synthetic immune receptor repertoire was used to minimize amplification bias, and any residual bias was removed computationally once sequencing was done. Regarding the original processing steps: Custom Python scripts were used to quantify repertoire diversity as the Shannon entropy index. Unsorted, CD4+ and CD8+ repertoires were analyzed separately, except in combined analyses where CD4+ and CD8+ sequences were merged in silico. A clone was considered expanded if an increase in frequency of at least 2-fold after treatment relative to C1D1 was found, and a pseudocount of 0.5 was applied to clones undetected at baseline. Clones with 0 or 1 copy at C1D1 were classified as singleton clones, and clones with 2 or more copies were classified as non-singleton clones. Clones expanded in unsorted samples were annotated as CD4+, CD8+ or unknown by matching protein sequences in sorted samples from the same patient. Wilcoxon tests on paired samples were used to test changes in diversity from C1D1 to C4D1. TCRdb holds this immuneACCESS table with in-frame rearrangements only. Some clones are missing; in checked studies, unresolved V genes explain under half, and the rest has no known cause. V and J calls and clone size are as listed in that table; D and trimming were resolved from the DNA. Here the sample has some 15,000 clones; approximately 84% occur a single time. 1.5% to 2% of the sample lies in the top ten.

From a lookup of the germline V gene (reference sequence), CDR1 and CDR2 are LNHDA and SQIVND. The CDR3 goes from the cysteine to the phenylalanine over 12 residues. The read is trimmed to its CDR3 DNA, 36 bases read in frame from base 1. V sheds 4 bases and J sheds 6 bases, leaving 7 bases between their ends. This chain is built from TRBV19 and TRBJ2-4, with TRBD2 perhaps the D gene, on 6 matching bases. The receptor's source is a human donor with classical Hodgkin lymphoma. Sequencing used CD4+ T cells from blood, obtained before the fourth cycle of nivolumab. The nucleotide sequence is given as TGTGCCAGTAGTAAGGAGGGAAACATTCAGTACTTC. This sequence encodes CASSKEGNIQYF. Supplemented by the reference TRBV19 and TRBJ2-4 proteins around the CDR3, the complete variable domain is DGGITQSPKYLFRKEGQNVTLSCEQNLNHDAMYWYRQDPGQGLRLIYYSQIVNDFQKGDIAEGYSVSREKKESFPLTVTSAQKNPTAFYLCASSKEGNIQYFGAGTRLSVL.